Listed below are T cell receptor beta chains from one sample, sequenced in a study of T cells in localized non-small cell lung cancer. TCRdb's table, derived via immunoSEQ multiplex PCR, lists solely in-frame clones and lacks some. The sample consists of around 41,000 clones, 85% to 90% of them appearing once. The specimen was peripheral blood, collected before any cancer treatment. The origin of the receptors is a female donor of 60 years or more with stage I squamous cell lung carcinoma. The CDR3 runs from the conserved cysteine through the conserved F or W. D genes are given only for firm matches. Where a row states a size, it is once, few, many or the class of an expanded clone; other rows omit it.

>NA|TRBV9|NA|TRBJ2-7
TGTGCCAGCAGCGTAGCTCCTAGCGAGCCTTACGAGCAGTACTTC
CASSVAPSEPYEQYF
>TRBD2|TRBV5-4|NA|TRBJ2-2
TGTGCCAGCAGCGCGGGACTAGCGGAAAGCACCGGGGAGCTGTTTTTT
CASSAGLAESTGELFF
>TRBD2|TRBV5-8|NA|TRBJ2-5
TGTGCCACCCACTTGGCGGGAGAGGTAGAGACCCAGTACTTC
CATHLAGEVETQYF
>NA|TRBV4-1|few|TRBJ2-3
TGCGCCAGCAGCCAAGTGGGTAGCACAGATACGCAGTATTTT
CASSQVGSTDTQYF
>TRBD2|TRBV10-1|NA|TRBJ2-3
TGCGCCAGCAGTTTAGCGGGAGGGCAAGATACGCAGTATTTT
CASSLAGGQDTQYF
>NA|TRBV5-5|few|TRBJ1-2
TGTGCCAGCAGCTACAGGGAGAGGAACTATGGCTACACCTTC
CASSYRERNYGYTF
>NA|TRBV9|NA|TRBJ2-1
TGTGCCAGCAGCGTAGCTTCCGCAGGTGTCTACAATGAGCAGTTCTTC
CASSVASAGVYNEQFF
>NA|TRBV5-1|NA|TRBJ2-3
TGCGCCAGCAGCGAGCAGGCGGCAACAGATACGCAGTATTTT
CASSEQAATDTQYF
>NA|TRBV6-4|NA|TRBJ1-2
TGTGCCAGCAGTGACTCGAGAAGCTACACCTTC
CASSDSRSYTF
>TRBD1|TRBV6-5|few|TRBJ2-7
TGTGCCAGTGGGACAGGGAATCCCTACGAGCAGTACTTC
CASGTGNPYEQYF
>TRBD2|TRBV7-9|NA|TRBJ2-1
TGTGCCAGCAGCCGGAGACTAGCGGGAGACAATGAGCAGTTCTTC
CASSRRLAGDNEQFF
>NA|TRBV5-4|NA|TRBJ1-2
TGTGCCAGCAGCCCACTAATTGACAACTATGGCTACACCTTC
CASSPLIDNYGYTF
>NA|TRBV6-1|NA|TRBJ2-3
TGTGCCAGCCAAAGACAGGTGGCAGATACGCAGTATTTT
CASQRQVADTQYF
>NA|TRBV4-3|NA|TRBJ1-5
TGCGCCAGCAGCCAAGAATTGGGGGATAGCAATCAGCCCCAGCATTTT
CASSQELGDSNQPQHF
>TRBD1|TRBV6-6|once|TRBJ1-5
TGTGCCAGCAGTCTTGGGACAGGGACTCAGCCCCAGCATTTT
CASSLGTGTQPQHF
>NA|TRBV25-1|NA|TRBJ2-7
TGTGCCAGCAGTGAATGGGGCAGGCGGTCACAGGAGCAGTACTTC
CASSEWGRRSQEQYF
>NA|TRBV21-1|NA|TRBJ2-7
TGTGCCAGCAGCACGACCCCGACAGGGGCCTCCTACGAGCAGTACTTC
CASSTTPTGASYEQYF
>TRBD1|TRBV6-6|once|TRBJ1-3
TGTGCCAGCAGGGGGGCAGGGGGGAACACCATATATTTT
CASRGAGGNTIYF
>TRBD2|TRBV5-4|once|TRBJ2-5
TGTGCCAGCAGCTACTTCCGACTAGCGGGAGGGCAAGAGACCCAGTACTTC
CASSYFRLAGGQETQYF
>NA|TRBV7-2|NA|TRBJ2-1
TGTGCCAGCAGCTTGGGCGGGGCTTACTACAATGAGCAGTTCTTC
CASSLGGAYYNEQFF